Below are 9 T cell receptor beta chains sequenced from a single sample in a study of CD8 T cells in ankylosing spondylitis. In TCRdb, the 5' RACE reads were re-called with MiXCR into one record per CDR3 protein. Of around 300,000 distinct CDR3 sequences listed, around 10% were seen once; the top ten hold about 10%. Sequencing was carried out using blood, either unsorted or a sorted T cell fraction (not recorded which). These receptors all come from a female donor with ankylosing spondylitis or in good health (not recorded which).

The chain couples TRBV5-5 to TRBJ1-2; 9 bases fit TRBD1. The ends lost 4 bases at V and 3 bases at J; junction bases unmatched: 7. The germline CDR1 and CDR2 sequences are SGHKS and YYEKEE (reference sequence). The CDR3 consists of 15 residues. CDR3 sequence (DNA): TGTGCCAGCAGCCATAGGACAGGGGAGTACTATGGCTACACCTTC. As protein: CASSHRTGEYYGYTF.

This clonotype was counted many times. The chain recombines TRBV20-1 with TRBJ2-7, with D hard to call. This CDR3 is built from 13 residues. In germline, CDR1 is DFQATT, CDR2 SNEGSKA (reference sequence). CDR3 sequence reads: CSAPQYSGGEQYF. The CDR3 DNA sequence: TGCAGCGCTCCTCAGTACTCCGGCGGCGAGCAGTACTTC.

The sample holds a few counts of this clonotype. V is TRBV3-1 and J is TRBJ2-7; D is unclear. V was clipped by 1 base and J by 0 bases, with 7 bases between them. The CDR3 length is 14 residues. Germline-derived CDR1 and CDR2 are LGHDT and YNNKEL (reference sequence). CDR3 nucleotide sequence: TGTGCCAGCAGCCAAGTCGGCGTCTCCTACGAGCAGTACTTC. Encoded protein: CASSQVGVSYEQYF.

This clonotype was seen repeatedly, ten times or more. The rearrangement links TRBV12-3 or TRBV12-4 to TRBJ2-2, with 7 bases identical to TRBD1. This CDR3 comprises 14 residues. V lost 6 bases to trimming and J lost 1 base; unmatched junction nucleotides: 2. CDR3 residues: CASRDRLNTGELFF. CDR3 DNA sequence: TGTGCCAGCAGGGACAGGTTGAACACCGGGGAGCTGTTTTTT.

V is TRBV5-5 and J is TRBJ1-5; 10 bases map to TRBD1. This CDR3 comprises 15 residues. From germline, CDR1 is SGHKS and CDR2 YYEKEE (reference sequence). Losses at the gene ends were 4 bases for V and 6 bases for J; bases not matched to a gene: 7. As DNA, the CDR3 is TGTGCCAGCAGCCGGGGACAGGGGATCAGTCAGCCCCAGCATTTT. Translating gives CASSRGQGISQPQHF.

There are many counts of this clonotype. The CDR3 nucleotides are TGTGCCAGCAGTTTGACTAGCGGAAACACAGATACGCAGTATTTT. Its translation is CASSLTSGNTDTQYF. This rearrangement joins TRBV27 to TRBJ2-3; 9 nucleotides line up with TRBD2. Germline V gene sequence: CDR1 MNHEY, CDR2 SMNVEV (reference sequence). V shed 3 bases and J 2 bases; nucleotides not matched to a gene: 3. The CDR3 length is 15 residues.

This clonotype was detected a few times. This sequence joins TRBV20-1 and TRBJ2-1, with TRBD2 matching over 9 bases. Trimming removed 0 bases from V and 5 bases from J; junction bases left unmatched: 14. Germline V lookup: CDR1 DFQATT, CDR2 SNEGSKA (reference sequence). This CDR3 region has 18 residues. The CDR3 is CSARDRLAGTGYDNEQFF. CDR3 coding DNA: TGCAGTGCTAGAGATCGTCTAGCGGGGACGGGGTACGACAATGAGCAGTTCTTC.

There are a few counts of this clonotype. J is TRBJ2-7 and V is TRBV5-5; D remains unclear. The CDR3 extends over 11 amino acids. The V gene's germline CDR1 is SGHKS and CDR2 YYEKEE (reference sequence). V was trimmed by 1 base and J by 5 bases, leaving 4 bases between them. The CDR3, as DNA: TGTGCCAGCAGCTTGACCCACGAGCAGTACTTC. Its translation is CASSLTHEQYF.

In its sample, this clonotype was seen many times. The rearrangement links TRBV12-3 or TRBV12-4 to TRBJ1-5, with 10 positions matching TRBD1. CDR3 length equals 15 residues. The J segment lost 6 bases and the V segment lost 3 bases, leaving 5 bases of the junction unmatched. Written as DNA, the CDR3 is TGTGCCAGCAGTTTGGACAGGGGGTCTGGTCAGCCCCAGCATTTT. Protein sequence: CASSLDRGSGQPQHF.